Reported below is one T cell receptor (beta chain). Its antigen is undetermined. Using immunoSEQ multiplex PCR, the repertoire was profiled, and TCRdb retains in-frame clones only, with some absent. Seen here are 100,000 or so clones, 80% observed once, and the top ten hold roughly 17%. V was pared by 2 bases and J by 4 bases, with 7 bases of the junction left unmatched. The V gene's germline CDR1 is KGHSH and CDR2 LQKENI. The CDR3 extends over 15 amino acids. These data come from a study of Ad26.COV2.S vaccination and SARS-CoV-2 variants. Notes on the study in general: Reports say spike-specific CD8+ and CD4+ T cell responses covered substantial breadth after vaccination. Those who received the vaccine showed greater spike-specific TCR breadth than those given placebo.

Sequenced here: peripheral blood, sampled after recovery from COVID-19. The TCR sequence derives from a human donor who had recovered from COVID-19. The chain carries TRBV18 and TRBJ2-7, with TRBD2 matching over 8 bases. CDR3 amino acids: CASSPGLTSGYEQYF. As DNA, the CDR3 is TGTGCCAGCTCACCAGGTCTTACTAGCGGTTACGAGCAGTACTTC.